These 24 T cell receptor beta chains came from one sample sequenced in a study of cytomegalovirus exposure and HLA in healthy donors. Primers for the PCR totalled 60 Vbeta and 13 Jbeta. This table comes from immunoSEQ multiplex PCR, and its TCRdb copy is limited to in-frame clones, with some not included. Altogether 80,000 to 100,000 clones are present, roughly two thirds being singletons, with the ten largest covering about 3.7%. Sequencing input: PBMCs. The receptors here all came from a man aged 35 to 55 in good health and CMV-seronegative.

The chain couples TRBV7-2 to TRBJ2-1, with a possible D match to TRBD2 (7 bases). Trimming stripped 4 bases from V and 5 bases from J, with 18 bases between. The CDR3 extends over 16 amino acids. Germline assignment: CDR1 SGHTA and CDR2 FQGNSA. CDR3 sequence reads: CASSSLGGPIDNEQFF. The CDR3 DNA is TGTGCCAGCAGCTCCTTGGGGGGGCCTATTGACAATGAGCAGTTCTTC. The variable domain in full, with the rest retrieved from reference TRBV7-2 and TRBJ2-1, is GAGVSQSPSNKVTEKGKDVELRCDPISGHTALYWYRQSLGQGLEFLIYFQGNSAPDKSGLPSDRFSAERTGGSVSTLTIQRTQQEDSAVYLCASSSLGGPIDNEQFFGPGTRLTVL.

CDR3 residues: CASSPEENTEAFF. DNA for the CDR3: TGTGCCAGCAGCCCCGAGGAGAACACTGAAGCTTTCTTT. The gene calls are TRBV27 and TRBJ1-1; no reliable D call. V lost 6 bases to trimming and J lost 1 base, with 9 bases between them. This CDR3 is 13 amino acids long. Germline V gene data show CDR1 as MNHEY and CDR2 as SMNVEV (reference sequence).

The V gene is TRBV30, the J gene TRBJ2-7; 9 positions match TRBD1. CDR1 is GTSNPN, CDR2 SVGIG, per germline (reference sequence). V dropped 0 bases and J dropped 7; count of bases not matched to a gene: 7. The CDR3 contains 14 residues. The DNA for the CDR3 is TGTGCCTGGAGTGTACTGGGACAGGGTGAAGAGCAGTACTTC. The encoded protein is CAWSVLGQGEEQYF.

The chain links TRBV10-3 to TRBJ2-5; D gene uncertain. The CDR3 contains 15 residues. V lost 2 bases, J lost 4 bases, and 14 bases lay in between. The germline CDR1 and CDR2 sequences are ENHRY and SYGVKD. Here the CDR3 DNA reads TGTGCCATCAGTGAGGATATATACTCCCCAGAGACCCAGTACTTC. Its protein product is CAISEDIYSPETQYF.

This clone showed up just once. The chain employs TRBV2 and TRBJ2-2; TRBD2 aligns across 12 bases. The germline V gene has CDR1 SNHLY and CDR2 FYNNEI. The CDR3 extends over 14 amino acids. The V and J ends lost 7 bases and 5 bases, in that order; junction bases with no gene match: 2. The CDR3 spells CASTTSGGTGELFF. Written as DNA, the CDR3 is TGTGCCAGCACGACTAGCGGGGGAACCGGGGAGCTGTTTTTT.

As concerns this clone: This same CDR3 is encoded by further DNA sequences in the sample. This chain links TRBV19 with TRBJ1-1; 8 bases line up with TRBD1. CDR1 is LNHDA and CDR2 is SQIVND in the germline V gene (reference sequence). Trimming at V came to 6 bases and at J to 1 base, leaving 7 bases not matched to a gene. The CDR3 consists of 15 residues. The CDR3 coding sequence is TGTGCCAGTAGCACCTCCGACAGGGGGAACACTGAAGCTTTCTTT. Translation: CASSTSDRGNTEAFF.

This clone was seen more than once but under ten times. V gene TRBV4-2 combines with J gene TRBJ1-6; TRBD1 might be the D (5 bases). This CDR3 has 17 amino acids. V was trimmed by 5 bases and J by 0 bases, leaving 14 bases between them. Germline values: CDR1 LGHNA, CDR2 YNFKEQ. In DNA, the CDR3 is TGTGCCAGCAGCAGGGATGGGGGGAGCTCCTATAATTCACCCCTCCACTTT. Protein: CASSRDGGSSYNSPLHF.

The chain joins TRBV10-3 to TRBJ2-2; the match to TRBD1 covers 10 bases. There are 15 residues in the CDR3. Germline V CDR1 and CDR2: ENHRY, SYGVKD. V shed 1 base, J shed 4 bases, and the junction held 0 bases outside the gene matches. The DNA for the CDR3 is TGTGCCATCAGTGAGTGGGACAGGGGCACCGGGGAGCTGTTTTTT. It yields the protein CAISEWDRGTGELFF.

The chain links TRBV6-4 to TRBJ2-1; 10 nucleotides align to TRBD1. The J segment lost 5 bases and the V segment lost 7 bases, leaving 14 bases of the junction unmatched. The CDR3 loop spans 17 amino acids. Germline V gene data show CDR1 as MRHNA and CDR2 as SNTAGT. CDR3 residues: CASTESSGTGVHNEQFF. CDR3 nucleotide sequence: TGTGCCAGCACCGAATCGTCCGGGACAGGGGTCCACAATGAGCAGTTCTTC.

J is TRBJ2-1 and V is TRBV7-3, with 7 bases aligning to TRBD1. Looked up from germline, CDR1 is SGHTA and CDR2 is FQGTGA. V was clipped by 4 bases and J by 7 bases; unmatched bases: 10. The CDR3 extends over 15 amino acids. The CDR3 nucleotides are TGTGCCAGCAGCTCCACCGGGACAGTCAGTAATGAGCAGTTCTTC. Protein: CASSSTGTVSNEQFF.

The chain recombines TRBV9 with TRBJ2-1, with D possibly being TRBD2 (7 bases). The CDR3 extends over 15 amino acids. Deletions cut 6 bases from V and 7 bases from J, with 20 bases between. CDR1 is SGDLS and CDR2 is YYNGEE in the germline V gene. The CDR3 region has the DNA TGTGCCAGCACGCAAGTCCCGGGGGGCTTTAATGAGCAGTTCTTC. This codes for CASTQVPGGFNEQFF. Full variable domain (missing parts from reference TRBV9 and TRBJ2-1): DSGVTQTPKHLITATGQRVTLRCSPRSGDLSVYWYQQSLDQGLQFLIQYYNGEERAKGNILERFSAQQFPDLHSELNLSSLELGDSALYFCASTQVPGGFNEQFFGPGTRLTVL.

This clone showed up many times. The chain is built from TRBV6-4 and TRBJ2-7, with 9 bases lining up with TRBD1. The CDR3 totals 15 residues. Per germline, CDR1 MRHNA and CDR2 SNTAGT. J lost 0 bases, V lost 6 bases, and 6 bases had no gene match. The CDR3 bases are TGTGCCAGCAGCCCTACAGGGGGCAGCTCCTACGAGCAGTACTTC. This translates into CASSPTGGSSYEQYF.

CDR3 sequence reads: CASSLGQGTYGYTF. The DNA of the CDR3 is TGTGCCAGCAGCTTAGGTCAGGGGACCTATGGCTACACCTTC. The chain employs TRBV11-2 and TRBJ1-2; TRBD1 is a possible D gene (6 bases). V was trimmed by 1 base and J by 4 bases, leaving 10 bases between them. The CDR3 runs to 14 residues. In germline, CDR1 is SGHAT, CDR2 FQNNGV.

The chain joins TRBV10-1 to TRBJ2-3; maybe TRBD1 (5 bases). V lost 3 bases and J 0 bases, leaving 13 bases between the germline ends. The germline CDR1 and CDR2 sequences are WNHNN and SYGVQD (reference sequence). The CDR3 contains 16 residues. Written as DNA, the CDR3 is TGCGCCAGCAGTGAAGACAGTTGGTCTAGCACAGATACGCAGTATTTT. This encodes CASSEDSWSSTDTQYF.

This clone turned up a few times. The V call is TRBV6-5, the J call TRBJ1-1, with 7 bases identical to TRBD1. The V segment lost 3 bases and the J segment 4 bases; nucleotides outside the gene matches: 5. This CDR3 has 14 amino acids. CDR1 is MNHEY, CDR2 SVGAGI, per germline. The CDR3 DNA follows: TGTGCCAGCAGTTATGGGGCAGGGGGCACTGAAGCTTTCTTT. Protein: CASSYGAGGTEAFF.

J is TRBJ1-2 and V is TRBV2; weak D call: TRBD1 (5 bases). Germline values: CDR1 SNHLY, CDR2 FYNNEI. Trimming took 4 bases from V and 7 from J, leaving 13 bases between them. This CDR3 has 13 residues. The CDR3 spells CASSGYRLSGYTF. For the CDR3, the DNA is TGTGCCAGCAGTGGGTACAGGCTATCTGGCTACACCTTC.

The chain joins TRBV28 to TRBJ2-7; TRBD1 might be the D (6 bases). The CDR3 contains 15 residues. CDR1 is MDHEN, CDR2 SYDVKM, per germline. Trimming took off 3 bases at V and 3 bases at J, with 15 bases between the two ends. CDR3 nucleotides: TGTGCCAGCAGTTTCGACCGGGACACAGACTACGAGCAGTACTTC. It is translated as CASSFDRDTDYEQYF.

CDR3 nucleotide sequence: TGTGCCTGTGTCAGGGTCGGGGAGACCCAGTACTTC. Its protein product is CACVRVGETQYF. The chain links TRBV30 to TRBJ2-5, with a weak D call TRBD1 (5 bases). V was cut by 6 bases and J by 5 bases, with 13 bases left in between. Germline CDR1 and CDR2: GTSNPN and SVGIG (reference sequence). CDR3 size: 12 residues. Complete variable domain (other parts from reference TRBV30 and TRBJ2-5): SQTIHQWPATLVQPVGSPLSLECTVEGTSNPNLYWYRQAAGRGLQLLFYSVGIGQISSEVPQNLSASRPQDRQFILSSKKLLLSDSGFYLCACVRVGETQYFGPGTRLLVL.

V is TRBV6-5 and J is TRBJ1-5; tentatively, D is TRBD1 (5 bases). Germline V CDR1 and CDR2: MNHEY, SVGAGI. The CDR3 loop spans 15 amino acids. Trimming cost V 2 bases and J 0 bases, with 8 bases left between them. CDR3 DNA: TGTGCCAGCAGTTACAACAGGAATAGCAATCAGCCCCAGCATTTT. Translation: CASSYNRNSNQPQHF.

The chain joins TRBV4-1 to TRBJ1-3, with D maybe TRBD1 (6 bases). The ends were cut back, 0 bases at V and 0 bases at J, with 12 bases in the middle. Germline V gives CDR1 MGHRA, CDR2 YSYEKL. CDR3 length: 17 amino acids. CDR3 residues: CASSQDRGTRSGNTIYF. The CDR3 DNA sequence: TGCGCCAGCAGCCAAGACAGGGGTACCCGCTCTGGAAACACCATATATTTT.

The chain combines TRBV10-3 with TRBJ1-2; TRBD1 matches at 7 bases. The CDR3 is 13 amino acids. In germline, CDR1 is ENHRY, CDR2 SYGVKD. With V trimmed by 6 bases and J by 2 bases, 3 bases remained unmatched. The CDR3: CAIRTGQNYGYTF. The CDR3 nucleotides are TGTGCCATCAGGACGGGACAGAACTATGGCTACACCTTC.

There are a few counts of this clone. The chain has TRBV25-1 and TRBJ2-3; 7 bases align to TRBD2. V trimming: 3 bases; J trimming: 0 bases; junction bases outside the gene matches: 12. Germline V lookup: CDR1 MGHDK, CDR2 SYGVNS. The CDR3 spans 18 residues. CDR3: CASSDPVPKAGSTDTQYF. As DNA, the CDR3 is TGTGCCAGCAGTGATCCTGTTCCTAAAGCGGGGAGCACAGATACGCAGTATTTT.

This clone came up once. The genes are TRBV5-1 and TRBJ1-1; 9 bases fit TRBD1. The CDR3 totals 17 residues. The trim removed 0 bases at V and 1 base at J, leaving 7 bases unmatched. The V gene's germline CDR1 is SGHRS and CDR2 YFSETQ. DNA of the CDR3: TGCGCCAGCAGCTTGGGGTTGGGACAGGGTGGGAACACTGAAGCTTTCTTT. This sequence encodes CASSLGLGQGGNTEAFF.

The CDR3 sequence is CASSQDRGRDEQYF. The CDR3 nucleotides read TGCGCCAGCAGCCAGGACAGGGGGCGAGACGAGCAGTACTTC. The chain combines TRBV5-1 with TRBJ2-7, with 11 bases fitting TRBD1. The V and J ends lost 4 bases and 5 bases, in that order; junction bases with no gene match: 5. CDR3 length: 14 amino acids. CDR1 is SGHRS, CDR2 YFSETQ, per germline.